These 18 T cell receptor beta chains share one sample of origin, sequenced in a study of post-analysis software for immune sequencing data. Their antigens remain unidentified. TCR beta cDNA libraries included unique molecular identifiers. TCRdb reprocessed the PCR reads via MiXCR and lists one record per CDR3 protein. The data contain roughly 800,000 distinct CDR3 sequences, under 70% of them seen just once; the ten biggest clones take up approximately 4.4%. Study-level results: Controls had lower frequencies than patients of about 5 TRBV segments, which included TRBV5-6, TRBV5-1 and TRBV20-1.

Sequencing was performed on blood. The receptors were sampled from a girl aged 10 to 17 with multiple sclerosis.

This clonotype has just a few counts. The genes are TRBV5-1 and TRBJ2-5; 9 bases fit TRBD2. Trimming at V came to 1 base and at J to 2 bases, leaving 9 bases not matched to a gene. CDR1 is SGHRS and CDR2 is YFSETQ in the germline V gene. The CDR3 sequence is 17 residues long. This CDR3 reads CASSLFSLAGTQETQYF. The CDR3 bases are TGCGCCAGCAGCTTGTTCTCCCTAGCGGGGACTCAAGAGACCCAGTACTTC.

The chain is built from TRBV5-1 and TRBJ2-1, with TRBD2 matching over 10 bases. Germline-derived CDR1 and CDR2 are SGHRS and YFSETQ. V trimming: 4 bases; J trimming: 9 bases; junction bases outside the gene matches: 4. The CDR3 extends over 13 amino acids. The CDR3 nucleotides read TGCGCCAGCAGCCCCAGCGGGAGGGGTGAGCAGTTCTTC. As protein: CASSPSGRGEQFF.

This chain uses TRBV6-6 with TRBJ2-7; D is undetermined. Trimming left V 4 bases short and J 6 bases short, with 13 bases between. Germline CDR1 and CDR2: MNHNY and SVGAGI (reference sequence). This CDR3 is built from 13 residues. The CDR3 sequence: CASSSLNLSEQYF. The CDR3 DNA reads TGTGCCAGCAGTTCTCTAAATTTATCCGAGCAGTACTTC.

This clonotype was detected a few times. The chain employs TRBV7-9 and TRBJ1-6; 8 bases align to TRBD1. This CDR3 contains 14 residues. Germline CDR1 and CDR2: SEHNR and FQNEAQ (reference sequence). V lost 5 bases, J lost 12 bases, and 9 bases stayed unmatched. The CDR3 region is CASSNSTGVEPLHF. CDR3 DNA: TGTGCCAGCAGCAACTCGACAGGGGTGGAACCCCTCCACTTT.

This clonotype was observed a handful of times. The chain employs TRBV29-1 and TRBJ2-5, with 8 bases aligning to TRBD1. Germline CDR1 and CDR2: SQVTM and ANQGSEA. The CDR3 is made up of 14 amino acids. The V segment lost 6 bases and the J segment 1 base; nucleotides outside the gene matches: 7. The CDR3 coding sequence is TGCAGCGTCCAGCCGACAGGGGCCCAAGAGACCCAGTACTTC. This codes for CSVQPTGAQETQYF.

The genes are TRBV7-9 and TRBJ2-4, with 8 bases identical to TRBD1. This CDR3 spans 14 amino acids. Germline CDR1 SEHNR, CDR2 FQNEAQ (reference sequence). V gave up 4 bases and J gave up 6 bases; unmatched junction bases: 5. CDR3 region: CASSSGGAGNIQYF. The CDR3 DNA sequence: TGTGCCAGCAGCTCAGGGGGCGCGGGAAACATTCAGTACTTC.

This clonotype was detected a few times. The chain links TRBV25-1 to TRBJ2-3; 9 nucleotides line up with TRBD1. Germline-derived CDR1 and CDR2 are MGHDK and SYGVNS. V shed 3 bases and J 5 bases; nucleotides not matched to a gene: 12. This CDR3 spans 17 amino acids. The CDR3 DNA follows: TGTGCCAGCAGTGACCTCGGCGGGAGACAGGGGGAAGATACGCAGTATTTT. Translating gives CASSDLGGRQGEDTQYF. Complete variable domain (other parts from reference TRBV25-1 and TRBJ2-3): EADIYQTPRYLVIGTGKKITLECSQTMGHDKMYWYQQDPGMELHLIHYSYGVNSTEKGDLSSESTVSRIRTEHFPLTLESARPSHTSQYLCASSDLGGRQGEDTQYFGPGTRLTVL.

This clonotype was counted a single time. The chain employs TRBV5-1 and TRBJ2-3; the match to TRBD2 covers 11 bases. Germline V gene lookup returns CDR1 SGHRS and CDR2 YFSETQ. J gave up 3 bases and V 1 base, and 7 bases lay outside the gene matches. This CDR3 comprises 17 residues. Here the CDR3 DNA reads TGCGCCAGCAGCTTGATCCCGACTAGCGGGGATACAGATACGCAGTATTTT. Its protein is CASSLIPTSGDTDTQYF.

In this sample, this clonotype turned up once. V and J are TRBV13 and TRBJ2-1; possibly TRBD2 for D (7 bases). Germline lookup yields CDR1 PRHDT and CDR2 FYEKMQ (reference sequence). V shed 5 bases and J shed 5 bases, with 19 bases lying between them. This CDR3 is built from 16 residues. CDR3 amino acids: CASSPYEGGTHNEQFF. The CDR3 bases are TGTGCCAGCAGCCCATATGAGGGGGGGACACACAATGAGCAGTTCTTC.

The gene calls are TRBV29-1 and TRBJ2-6, with D perhaps TRBD1 or TRBD2 (6 bases each). V was trimmed by 6 bases and J by 0 bases, leaving 18 bases between them. CDR3 length: 17 amino acids. The V gene's germline CDR1 is SQVTM and CDR2 ANQGSEA. In nucleotides, the CDR3 is TGCAGCGTCACAAGGGGGGACGGTTACTCTGGGGCCAACGTCCTGACTTTC. As protein: CSVTRGDGYSGANVLTF.

The genes are TRBV6-5 and TRBJ2-7; possibly TRBD1 or TRBD2 for D (6 bases each). The V gene lost 2 bases and the J gene lost 0 bases, with 11 bases spanning the gap. This CDR3 contains 15 residues. Germline CDR1 and CDR2: MNHEY and SVGAGI. CDR3 residues: CASSYRGPSSYEQYF. The CDR3 DNA is TGTGCCAGCAGTTACCGGGGGCCTTCCTCCTACGAGCAGTACTTC.

This clonotype was counted a few times. The chain links TRBV29-1 to TRBJ2-3, with 10 bases that match TRBD2. CDR1 SQVTM and CDR2 ANQGSEA come from the germline V gene. J gave up 12 bases and V 3 bases, and 9 bases lay outside the gene matches. The CDR3 is 13 amino acids. The CDR3 loop is CSVDKASGSRQYF. Here the CDR3 DNA reads TGCAGCGTTGATAAGGCTAGCGGGAGTCGTCAGTATTTT.

This clonotype turned up a few times. The J gene is TRBJ2-1, the V gene TRBV6-4, with TRBD2 matching 7 bases. Germline CDR1 MRHNA, CDR2 SNTAGT. The CDR3 spans 15 residues. The trim removed 5 bases at V and 5 bases at J, leaving 9 bases unmatched. CDR3 amino acids: CASSPASGEHNEQFF. The CDR3, as DNA: TGTGCCAGCAGTCCCGCTAGCGGAGAACACAATGAGCAGTTCTTC.

The CDR3 spells CSARSTGVYTDTQYF. The CDR3 DNA is TGCAGTGCTAGAAGTACGGGGGTCTACACAGATACGCAGTATTTT. This chain links TRBV20-1 with TRBJ2-3; a weak D match, TRBD2 (6 bases). The germline V and J ends were trimmed by 2 bases and 2 bases, with 14 bases remaining between them. Germline CDR1 reads DFQATT; CDR2 reads SNEGSKA (reference sequence). The CDR3 has 15 residues.

The chain has TRBV20-1 and TRBJ1-5; maybe TRBD1 (5 bases). The germline CDR1 and CDR2 sequences are DFQATT and SNEGSKA (reference sequence). With 0 bases removed from V and 4 bases from J, the gap between germline ends came to 10 bases. The CDR3 consists of 14 residues. This CDR3 reads CSARDGGVNQPQHF. CDR3 DNA sequence: TGCAGTGCTAGAGATGGGGGGGTAAATCAGCCCCAGCATTTT.

V gene TRBV20-1 combines with J gene TRBJ2-3; 12 nucleotides match TRBD2. Germline CDR1 reads DFQATT; CDR2 reads SNEGSKA (reference sequence). V lost 3 bases and J lost 2; bases outside the gene matches: 3. CDR3 length: 15 residues. The CDR3 DNA reads as TGCAGTGCTAGCGGACTAGCGGGGCCCACAGATACGCAGTATTTT. Protein sequence: CSASGLAGPTDTQYF.

V is TRBV15 and J is TRBJ1-6; the D is unclear. Germline lookup yields CDR1 LNHNV and CDR2 YYDKDF (reference sequence). V lost 0 bases and J 14 bases, leaving 11 bases between the germline ends. This CDR3 contains 13 residues. CDR3 coding DNA: TGTGCCACCAGCAGAGATAATGTCCTAACCCTCCACTTT. Translation gives CATSRDNVLTLHF.

This clonotype came up a few times. The V call is TRBV5-1, the J call TRBJ2-4; tentatively, D is TRBD1 or TRBD2 (7 bases each). This CDR3 has 15 amino acids. V lost 3 bases and J 6 bases, leaving 16 bases between the germline ends. CDR1 is SGHRS and CDR2 is YFSETQ in the germline V gene. This CDR3 reads CASSYAPGGGNIQYF. The CDR3 nucleotides read TGCGCCAGCAGCTACGCGCCAGGGGGGGGAAACATTCAGTACTTC.